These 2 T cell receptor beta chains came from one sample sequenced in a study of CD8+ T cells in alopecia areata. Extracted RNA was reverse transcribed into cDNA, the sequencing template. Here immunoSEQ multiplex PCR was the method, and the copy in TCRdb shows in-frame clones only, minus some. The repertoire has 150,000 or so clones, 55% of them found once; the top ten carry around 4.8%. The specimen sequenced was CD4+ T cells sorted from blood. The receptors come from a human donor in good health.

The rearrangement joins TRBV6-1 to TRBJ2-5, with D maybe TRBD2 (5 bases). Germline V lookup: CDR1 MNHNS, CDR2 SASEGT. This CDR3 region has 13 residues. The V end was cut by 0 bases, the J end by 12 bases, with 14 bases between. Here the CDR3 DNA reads TGTGCCAGCAGTGAAGCCCCGGGGTCTAGTGAGTACTTC. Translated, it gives CASSEAPGSSEYF.

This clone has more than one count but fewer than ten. CDR3 amino acids: CASSQGLINEQFF. The CDR3 nucleotides are TGCGCCAGCAGCCAAGGTCTAATCAATGAGCAGTTCTTC. This sequence joins TRBV4-1 and TRBJ2-1; D is undetermined. Trimming pared 1 base from V and 6 bases from J, leaving 7 bases between. In germline, CDR1 is MGHRA, CDR2 YSYEKL. The CDR3 runs to 13 residues.